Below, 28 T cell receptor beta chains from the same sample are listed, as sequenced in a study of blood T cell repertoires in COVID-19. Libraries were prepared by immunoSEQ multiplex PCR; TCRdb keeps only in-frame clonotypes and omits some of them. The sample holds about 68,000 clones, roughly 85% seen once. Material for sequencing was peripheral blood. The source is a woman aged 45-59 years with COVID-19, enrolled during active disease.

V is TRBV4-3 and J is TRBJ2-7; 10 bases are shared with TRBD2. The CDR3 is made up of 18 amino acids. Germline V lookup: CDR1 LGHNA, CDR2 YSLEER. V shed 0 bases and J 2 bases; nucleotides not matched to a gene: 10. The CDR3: CASSQELGSGRLAYEQYF. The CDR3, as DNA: TGCGCCAGCAGCCAAGAGTTGGGTAGCGGGAGGCTCGCCTACGAGCAGTACTTC.

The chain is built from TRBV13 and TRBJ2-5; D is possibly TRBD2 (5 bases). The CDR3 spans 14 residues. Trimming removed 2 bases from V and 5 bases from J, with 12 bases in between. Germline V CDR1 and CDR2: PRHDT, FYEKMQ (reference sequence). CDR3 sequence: CASSLLTRRETQYF. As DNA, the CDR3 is TGTGCCAGCAGCTTACTAACTCGGAGGGAGACCCAGTACTTC.

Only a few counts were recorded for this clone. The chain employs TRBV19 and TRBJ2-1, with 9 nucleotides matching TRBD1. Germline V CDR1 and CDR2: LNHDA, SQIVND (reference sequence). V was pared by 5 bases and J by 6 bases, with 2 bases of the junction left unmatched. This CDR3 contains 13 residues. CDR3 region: CASSATGGNEQFF. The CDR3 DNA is TGTGCCAGTAGTGCGACAGGGGGCAATGAGCAGTTCTTC.

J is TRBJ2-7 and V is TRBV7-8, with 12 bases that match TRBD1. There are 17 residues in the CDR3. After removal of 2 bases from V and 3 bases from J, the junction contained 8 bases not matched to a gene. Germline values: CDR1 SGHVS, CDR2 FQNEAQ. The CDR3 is CASSLPRDRGQYYEQYF. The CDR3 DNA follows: TGTGCCAGCAGCTTACCCCGGGACAGGGGGCAATACTACGAGCAGTACTTC.

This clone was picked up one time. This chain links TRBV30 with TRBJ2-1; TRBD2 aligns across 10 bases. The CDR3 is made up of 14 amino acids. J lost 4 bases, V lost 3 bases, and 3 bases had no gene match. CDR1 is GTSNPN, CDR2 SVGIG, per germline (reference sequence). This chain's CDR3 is CAWRTSGTYNEQFF. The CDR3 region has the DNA TGTGCCTGGAGAACTAGCGGGACATACAATGAGCAGTTCTTC.

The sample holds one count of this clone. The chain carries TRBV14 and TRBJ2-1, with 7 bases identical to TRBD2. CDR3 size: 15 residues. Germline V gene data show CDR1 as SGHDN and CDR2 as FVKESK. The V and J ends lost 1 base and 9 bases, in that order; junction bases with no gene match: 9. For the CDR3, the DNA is TGTGCCAGCAGCCAAGCTTTAACTAGCGTAAGTGAGCAGTTCTTC. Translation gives CASSQALTSVSEQFF.

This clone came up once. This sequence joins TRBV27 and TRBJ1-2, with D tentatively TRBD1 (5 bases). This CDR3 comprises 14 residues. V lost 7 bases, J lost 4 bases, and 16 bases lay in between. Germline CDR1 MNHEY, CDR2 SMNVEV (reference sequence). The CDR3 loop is CASKVGGWAYGYTF. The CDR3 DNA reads TGTGCCAGCAAGGTGGGGGGGTGGGCCTATGGCTACACCTTC.

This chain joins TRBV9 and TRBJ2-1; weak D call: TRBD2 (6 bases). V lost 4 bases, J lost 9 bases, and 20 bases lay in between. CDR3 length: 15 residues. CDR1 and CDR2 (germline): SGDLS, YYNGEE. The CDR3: CASSSSGYPTGEQFF. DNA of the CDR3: TGTGCCAGCAGCAGTAGCGGATATCCGACCGGTGAGCAGTTCTTC. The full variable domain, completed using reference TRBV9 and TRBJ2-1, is DSGVTQTPKHLITATGQRVTLRCSPRSGDLSVYWYQQSLDQGLQFLIQYYNGEERAKGNILERFSAQQFPDLHSELNLSSLELGDSALYFCASSSSGYPTGEQFFGPGTRLTVL.

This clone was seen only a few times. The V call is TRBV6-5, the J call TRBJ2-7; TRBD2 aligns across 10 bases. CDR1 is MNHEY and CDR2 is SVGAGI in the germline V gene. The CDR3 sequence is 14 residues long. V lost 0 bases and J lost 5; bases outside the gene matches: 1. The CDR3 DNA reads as TGTGCCAGCAGTTACTCTAGCGGGAGGAACGAGCAGTACTTC. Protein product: CASSYSSGRNEQYF.

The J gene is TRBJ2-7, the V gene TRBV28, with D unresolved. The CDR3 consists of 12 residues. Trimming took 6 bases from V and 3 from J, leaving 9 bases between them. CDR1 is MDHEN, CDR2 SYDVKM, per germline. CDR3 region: CASSAPGYEQYF. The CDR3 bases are TGTGCCAGCAGCGCCCCCGGCTACGAGCAGTACTTC.

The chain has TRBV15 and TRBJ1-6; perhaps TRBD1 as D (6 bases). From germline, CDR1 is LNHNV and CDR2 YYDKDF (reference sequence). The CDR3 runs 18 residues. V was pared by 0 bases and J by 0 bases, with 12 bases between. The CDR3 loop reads CATSRDLVRGSYNSPLHF. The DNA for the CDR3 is TGTGCCACCAGCAGAGATCTTGTCAGGGGCTCCTATAATTCACCCCTCCACTTT.

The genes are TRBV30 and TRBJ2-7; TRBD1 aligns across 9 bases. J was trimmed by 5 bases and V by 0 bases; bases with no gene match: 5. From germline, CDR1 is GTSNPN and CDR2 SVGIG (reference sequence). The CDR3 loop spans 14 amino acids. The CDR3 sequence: CAWSVGTGSHEQYF. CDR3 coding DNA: TGTGCCTGGAGTGTAGGGACAGGGAGTCACGAGCAGTACTTC. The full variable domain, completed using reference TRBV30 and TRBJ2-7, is SQTIHQWPATLVQPVGSPLSLECTVEGTSNPNLYWYRQAAGRGLQLLFYSVGIGQISSEVPQNLSASRPQDRQFILSSKKLLLSDSGFYLCAWSVGTGSHEQYFGPGTRLTVT.

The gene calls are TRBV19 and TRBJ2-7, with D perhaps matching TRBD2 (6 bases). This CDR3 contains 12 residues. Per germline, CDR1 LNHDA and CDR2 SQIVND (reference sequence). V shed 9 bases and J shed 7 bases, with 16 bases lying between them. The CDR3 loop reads CASKGLATEQYF. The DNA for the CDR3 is TGTGCCAGCAAGGGACTGGCTACAGAGCAGTACTTC. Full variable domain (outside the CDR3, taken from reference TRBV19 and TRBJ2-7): DGGITQSPKYLFRKEGQNVTLSCEQNLNHDAMYWYRQDPGQGLRLIYYSQIVNDFQKGDIAEGYSVSREKKESFPLTVTSAQKNPTAFYLCASKGLATEQYFGPGTRLTVT.

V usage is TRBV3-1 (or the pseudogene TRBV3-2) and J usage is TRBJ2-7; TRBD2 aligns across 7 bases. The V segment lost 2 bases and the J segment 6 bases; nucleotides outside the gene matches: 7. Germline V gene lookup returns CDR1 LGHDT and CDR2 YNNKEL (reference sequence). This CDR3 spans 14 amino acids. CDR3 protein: CASSQIAGAGEQYF. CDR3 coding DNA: TGTGCCAGCAGCCAAATTGCGGGAGCCGGCGAGCAGTACTTC.

The CDR3 nucleotides read TGCGCCAGCAGCTACCGGACTAGCGGCCAAGCCGGCTACAATGAGCAGTTCTTC. It is translated as CASSYRTSGQAGYNEQFF. This chain connects TRBV5-1 to TRBJ2-1, with 10 bases identical to TRBD2. Losses at the gene ends were 3 bases for V and 3 bases for J; bases not matched to a gene: 12. The CDR3 totals 18 residues. Germline V gene sequence: CDR1 SGHRS, CDR2 YFSETQ.

The CDR3 protein is CASSLLTLRGARGLSETQYF. CDR3 nucleotide sequence: TGTGCCAGCAGTTTGTTGACCCTAAGGGGTGCCAGGGGTCTATCGGAGACCCAGTACTTC. This chain connects TRBV28 to TRBJ2-5, with a weak D call TRBD1 (6 bases). Trimming took 3 bases from V and 5 from J, leaving 31 bases between them. The CDR3 loop spans 20 amino acids. The V gene's germline CDR1 is MDHEN and CDR2 SYDVKM. Variable domain in full (rest from reference TRBV28 and TRBJ2-5): DVKVTQSSRYLVKRTGEKVFLECVQDMDHENMFWYRQDPGLGLRLIYFSYDVKMKEKGDIPEGYSVSREKKERFSLILESASTNQTSMYLCASSLLTLRGARGLSETQYFGPGTRLLVL.

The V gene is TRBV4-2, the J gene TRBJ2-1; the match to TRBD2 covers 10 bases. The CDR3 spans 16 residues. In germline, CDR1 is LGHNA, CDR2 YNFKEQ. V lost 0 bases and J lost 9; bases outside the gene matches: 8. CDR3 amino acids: CASSQEPAGGPGEQFF. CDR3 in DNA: TGTGCCAGCAGCCAAGAACCAGCGGGAGGGCCGGGTGAGCAGTTCTTC.

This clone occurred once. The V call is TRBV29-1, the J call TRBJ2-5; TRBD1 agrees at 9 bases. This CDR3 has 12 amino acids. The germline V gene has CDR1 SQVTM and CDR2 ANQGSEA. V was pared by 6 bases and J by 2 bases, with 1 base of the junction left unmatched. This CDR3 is CSVDRGQETQYF. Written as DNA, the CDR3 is TGCAGCGTCGACAGGGGGCAAGAGACCCAGTACTTC.

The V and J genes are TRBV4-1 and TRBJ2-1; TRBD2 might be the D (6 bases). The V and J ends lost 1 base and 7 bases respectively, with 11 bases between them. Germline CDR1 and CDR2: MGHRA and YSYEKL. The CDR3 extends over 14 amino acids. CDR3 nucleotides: TGCGCCAGCAGCCAAGTAAGCGGGTCAAATGAGCAGTTCTTC. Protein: CASSQVSGSNEQFF.

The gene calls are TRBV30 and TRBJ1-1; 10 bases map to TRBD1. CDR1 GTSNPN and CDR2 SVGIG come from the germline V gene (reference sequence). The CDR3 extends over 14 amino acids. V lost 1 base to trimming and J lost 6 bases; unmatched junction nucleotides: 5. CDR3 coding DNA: TGTGCCTGGAGTGCTGACAGGGGGCGACCTGAAGCTTTCTTT. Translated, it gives CAWSADRGRPEAFF.

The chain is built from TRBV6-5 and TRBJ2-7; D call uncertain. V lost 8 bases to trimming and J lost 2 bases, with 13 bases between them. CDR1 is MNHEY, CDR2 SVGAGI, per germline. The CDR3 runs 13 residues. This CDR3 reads CASQPSSAYEQYF. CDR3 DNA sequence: TGTGCCAGCCAACCTTCGTCGGCCTACGAGCAGTACTTC.

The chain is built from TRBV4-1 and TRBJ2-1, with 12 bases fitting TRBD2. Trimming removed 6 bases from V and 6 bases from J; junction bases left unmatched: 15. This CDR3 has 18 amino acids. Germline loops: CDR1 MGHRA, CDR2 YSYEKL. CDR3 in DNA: TGCGCCAGCAGGGCGGGCCGGCTAGCGGGAGGGCCGGGCAATGAGCAGTTCTTC. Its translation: CASRAGRLAGGPGNEQFF.

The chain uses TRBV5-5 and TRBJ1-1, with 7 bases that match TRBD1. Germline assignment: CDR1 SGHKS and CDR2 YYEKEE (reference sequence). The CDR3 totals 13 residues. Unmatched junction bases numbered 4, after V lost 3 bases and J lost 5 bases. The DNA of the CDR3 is TGTGCCAGCAGCTCGACAGGGAGTACTGAAGCTTTCTTT. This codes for CASSSTGSTEAFF.

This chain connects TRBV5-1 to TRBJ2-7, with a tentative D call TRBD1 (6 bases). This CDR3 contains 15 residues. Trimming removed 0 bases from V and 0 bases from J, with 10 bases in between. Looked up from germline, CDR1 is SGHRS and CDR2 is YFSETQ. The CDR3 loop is CASSLVQGSSYEQYF. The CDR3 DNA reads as TGCGCCAGCAGCTTGGTGCAGGGGAGCTCCTACGAGCAGTACTTC.

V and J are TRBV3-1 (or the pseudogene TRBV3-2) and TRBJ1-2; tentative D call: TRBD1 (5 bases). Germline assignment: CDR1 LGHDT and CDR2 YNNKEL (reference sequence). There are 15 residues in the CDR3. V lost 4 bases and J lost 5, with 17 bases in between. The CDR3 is CASSPGTGVWYGYTF. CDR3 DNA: TGTGCCAGCAGCCCGGGGACGGGGGTTTGGTATGGCTACACCTTC.

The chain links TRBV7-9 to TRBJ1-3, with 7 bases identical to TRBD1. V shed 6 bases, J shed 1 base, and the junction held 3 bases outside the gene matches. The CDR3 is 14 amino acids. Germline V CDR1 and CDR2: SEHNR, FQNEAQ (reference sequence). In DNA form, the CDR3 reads TGTGCCAGCAGTGGGGACAGATCTGGAAACACCATATATTTT. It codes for CASSGDRSGNTIYF.

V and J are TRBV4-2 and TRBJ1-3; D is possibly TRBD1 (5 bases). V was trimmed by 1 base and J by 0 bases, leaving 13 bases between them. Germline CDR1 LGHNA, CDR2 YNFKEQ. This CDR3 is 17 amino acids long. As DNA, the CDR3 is TGTGCCAGCAGCCAAGCGACTGGGGGGTTCTCTGGAAACACCATATATTTT. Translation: CASSQATGGFSGNTIYF.

The CDR3 loop is CASRPGYNYGYTF. CDR3 DNA sequence: TGTGCCAGCCGACCAGGGTACAACTATGGCTACACCTTC. The chain employs TRBV19 and TRBJ1-2; weak D call: TRBD1 (5 bases). The CDR3 has 13 residues. V was cut by 9 bases and J by 2 bases, with 13 bases left in between. Germline V gives CDR1 LNHDA, CDR2 SQIVND (reference sequence).